Sequencing of this TCR beta chain was carried out in a study of T cells in Graves' hyperthyroidism and ophthalmopathy. Study details: At initial diagnosis, before any treatment had begun, peripheral blood was obtained.

A patient was excluded if there was uncontrolled infection, other autoimmune disease, pregnancy or lactation. It was RNA transcripts that yielded the amplified TCR beta CDR3 regions. A first-round RT-PCR of the TCR CDR3 used the HTBI primer set. Using its own MiXCR run on the multiplex PCR reads, TCRdb lists one record per CDR3 protein. The profile covers fewer than 750,000 distinct CDR3 sequences, with roughly 15% appearing a single time and 9.5% to 15% taken by the ten largest. Study observations and caveats: In validation, the model predicted ophthalmopathy. These predictions came a median about 6.2 months before onset.

The CDR3 spans 15 residues. Germline-derived CDR1 and CDR2 are DFQATT and SNEGSKA (reference sequence). J was trimmed by 2 bases and V by 3 bases; bases with no gene match: 5. This clonotype was seen at least ten times. The antigen is unknown. The clonotype comes from a woman aged 45-65 years with Graves' ophthalmopathy. J is TRBJ2-3 and V is TRBV20-1; 10 nucleotides match TRBD2. Sequenced sample: blood. The chain's CDR3 is CSARPLAGFTDTQYF. For the CDR3, the DNA is TGCAGTGCTAGGCCACTAGCGGGATTCACAGATACGCAGTATTTT.